This TCR beta chain was sequenced during a study of cytomegalovirus exposure and HLA in healthy donors. The germline V gene encodes CDR1 MNHEY and CDR2 SMNVEV (reference sequence). V lost 6 bases to trimming and J lost 7 bases, with 13 bases between them. CDR3 length: 13 residues. Sequencing used immunoSEQ multiplex PCR; TCRdb keeps in-frame clones, though not all of them. Of about 56,000 clones in the sample, more than 90% were seen once. V gene TRBV27 combines with J gene TRBJ2-1; the D is unclear. Source material: PBMCs. The source is a man between 18 and 35 years old in good health and CMV-seronegative. CDR3 residues: CASRLSTQNEQFF. The DNA for the CDR3 is TGTGCCAGCAGGCTCTCAACCCAGAATGAGCAGTTCTTC.